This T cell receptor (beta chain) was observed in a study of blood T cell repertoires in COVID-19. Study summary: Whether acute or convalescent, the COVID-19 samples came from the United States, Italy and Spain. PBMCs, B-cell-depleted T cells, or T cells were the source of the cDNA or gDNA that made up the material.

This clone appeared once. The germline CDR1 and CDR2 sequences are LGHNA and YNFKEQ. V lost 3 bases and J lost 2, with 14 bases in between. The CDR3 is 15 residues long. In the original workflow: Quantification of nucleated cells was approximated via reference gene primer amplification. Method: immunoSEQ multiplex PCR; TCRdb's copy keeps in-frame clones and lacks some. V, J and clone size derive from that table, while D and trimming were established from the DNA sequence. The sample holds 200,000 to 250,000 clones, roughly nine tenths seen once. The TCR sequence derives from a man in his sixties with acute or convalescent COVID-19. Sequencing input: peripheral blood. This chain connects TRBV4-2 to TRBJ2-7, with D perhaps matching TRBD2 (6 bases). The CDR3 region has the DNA TGTGCCAGCAGCCAGAGGGGAGGACAACCCTACGAGCAGTACTTC. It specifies CASSQRGGQPYEQYF.